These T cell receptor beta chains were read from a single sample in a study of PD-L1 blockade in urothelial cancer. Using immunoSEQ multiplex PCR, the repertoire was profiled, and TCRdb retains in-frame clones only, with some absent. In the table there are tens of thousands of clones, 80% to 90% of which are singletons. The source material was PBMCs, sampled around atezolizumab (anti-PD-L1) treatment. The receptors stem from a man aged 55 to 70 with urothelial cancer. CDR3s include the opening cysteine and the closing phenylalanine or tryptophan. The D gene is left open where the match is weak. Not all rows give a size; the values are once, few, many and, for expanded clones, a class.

TGTGCCAGCTCGTCGACAGAGGACACTGAAGCTTTCTTT,CASSSTEDTEAFF,.,TRBJ1-1,.,TRBV18
TGTGCCACCAGTCAGGGGGTGGGCTATGGCTACACCTTC,CATSQGVGYGYTF,.,TRBJ1-2,TRBD1,TRBV15
TGTGCCAGCAGTGTGCTAACAGGGGTTGGAGACACCATATATTTT,CASSVLTGVGDTIYF,.,TRBJ1-3,TRBD1,TRBV6-1
TGTGCCAGCAGTCGAGGGACATCTAACTATGGCTACACCTTC,CASSRGTSNYGYTF,.,TRBJ1-2,.,TRBV2
TGTGCCAGCAAGCTTCACAGAGAGAACTATGGCTACACCTTC,CASKLHRENYGYTF,.,TRBJ1-2,.,TRBV7-2
TGTGCCAGCAGCCACGGGACACTGAACACCGGGGAGCTGTTTTTT,CASSHGTLNTGELFF,.,TRBJ2-2,.,TRBV6-5
TGTGCCAGCAGCTCGACCGCTTTAGCGGGAGTCGCCTACGAGCAGTACTTC,CASSSTALAGVAYEQYF,.,TRBJ2-7,TRBD2,TRBV5-6
TGTGCCAGCAGTCCGCCCCCGAGGGGGCGCATGTTCACAGATACGCAGTATTTT,CASSPPPRGRMFTDTQYF,.,TRBJ2-3,TRBD1,TRBV28
TGTGCCAGCAGTGAACAACAGGCCGCTCGGACTGAAGCTTTCTTT,CASSEQQAARTEAFF,once,TRBJ1-1,.,TRBV6-1
TGTGCCAGCAGCCGGCTCCGTTCAGGATGGAACACTGAAGCTTTCTTT,CASSRLRSGWNTEAFF,once,TRBJ1-1,.,TRBV5-6
TGTGCCAGCAGCCAGGACAGCCAAGAGACCCAGTACTTC,CASSQDSQETQYF,once,TRBJ2-5,.,TRBV11-2
TGTGCCAGCAGCTTAGGGGTTTTGAACACTGAAGCTTTCTTT,CASSLGVLNTEAFF,.,TRBJ1-1,.,TRBV5-6
TGTGCCTGGAGTGTAACAGGGGTGGCCACCGGGGAGCTGTTTTTT,CAWSVTGVATGELFF,.,TRBJ2-2,TRBD1,TRBV30
TGTGCCAGCAGTTACTCCTCTATCGGGGTCACAGATACGCAGTATTTT,CASSYSSIGVTDTQYF,.,TRBJ2-3,.,TRBV6-6
TGTGCCAGCAGCTTGAGTGCGGTCTCCCCCTACAATGAGCAGTTCTTC,CASSLSAVSPYNEQFF,.,TRBJ2-1,.,TRBV5-6
TGTGCCAGCAGCCTACAGGGGGCGCTTTCCCACGAGCAGTACTTC,CASSLQGALSHEQYF,medium-sized,TRBJ2-7,TRBD1,TRBV7-6
TGTGCCAGTAGTATGGGGGGGATGAACACTGAAGCTTTCTTT,CASSMGGMNTEAFF,.,TRBJ1-1,.,TRBV19
TGTGCCAGCAGCTTGTTACAGGGGGACTCCTACGAGCAGTACTTC,CASSLLQGDSYEQYF,.,TRBJ2-7,TRBD1,TRBV5-4
TGTGCCAGCAATTCACAGGGGGGCGGCTACACCTTC,CASNSQGGGYTF,few,TRBJ1-2,TRBD1,TRBV6-1
TGCGCCAGCAGCTGGACAGGGGGCAATGAAGGTGAGCAGTTCTTC,CASSWTGGNEGEQFF,.,TRBJ2-1,TRBD1,TRBV5-1
TGCGCCAGCAGCTTGGGTGGGACAGGCTCCTACGAGCAGTACTTC,CASSLGGTGSYEQYF,.,TRBJ2-7,TRBD1,TRBV5-1
TGCAGCGCCCTCTCGGGGGGAGAACAGCAGTACTTC,CSALSGGEQQYF,.,TRBJ2-7,TRBD2,TRBV29-1
TGTGCAAGTCGCTTAGCGCCTAAGACTAGCGGGACCTCGTACCAAGAGACCCAGTACTTC,CASRLAPKTSGTSYQETQYF,.,TRBJ2-5,.,TRBV12-2
TGTGCCAGCAGCTTAGCCGGGGGGTACCTCTACGAGCAGTACTTC,CASSLAGGYLYEQYF,.,TRBJ2-7,TRBD2,TRBV7-2
TGTGCCAGCAGCTTAGAGCAGGGCGAGTACTACGAGCAGTACTTC,CASSLEQGEYYEQYF,.,TRBJ2-7,.,TRBV11-1
TGTGCCTGGAGTTGGGGGCAGGGCGGTGGGAACAATGAGCAGTTCTTC,CAWSWGQGGGNNEQFF,.,TRBJ2-1,.,TRBV30
TGTGCCAGCAGCGAAGAACCGGGACAGGGTTTAGCCAAAAACATTCAGTACTTC,CASSEEPGQGLAKNIQYF,once,TRBJ2-4,TRBD1,TRBV5-5
TGTGCCAGCAGCCAAGATCTCCCGCGGTTTACAACTAATGAAAAACTGTTTTTT,CASSQDLPRFTTNEKLFF,.,TRBJ1-4,.,TRBV4-2
TGTGCCAGCAGCGTAGCTAGCGGAGCCTACAATGAGCAGTTCTTC,CASSVASGAYNEQFF,few,TRBJ2-1,TRBD2,TRBV9
TGTGCCAGTAGTATAAAGGGACAGAACTCTGGAAACACCATATATTTT,CASSIKGQNSGNTIYF,.,TRBJ1-3,TRBD1,TRBV19
TGTGCCAGCAGCCCGGGACAGCCCTACGAGCAGTACTTC,CASSPGQPYEQYF,.,TRBJ2-7,TRBD1,TRBV4-2
TGTGCCAGCAGCATAAACAGGGATACTGAAGCTTTCTTT,CASSINRDTEAFF,.,TRBJ1-1,.,TRBV7-3
TGCGCCAGCAGCCTCCAGCCTAGCCCCTACGAGCAGTACTTC,CASSLQPSPYEQYF,.,TRBJ2-7,.,TRBV5-1
TGCGCCAGCAGCCAGGACAGGGGTACTAATGAAAAACTGTTTTTT,CASSQDRGTNEKLFF,.,TRBJ1-4,TRBD1,TRBV4-1
TGCGCCAGCAGCCAAGAAGGCCAGGCCAGCTACAATGAGCAGTTCTTC,CASSQEGQASYNEQFF,.,TRBJ2-1,.,TRBV4-3
TGTGCCACCCTACCGGGACATGGTAACAATGAGCAGTTCTTC,CATLPGHGNNEQFF,.,TRBJ2-1,.,TRBV6-1
TGTGCCAGCAGCCTGACACCGGACAGGACGTCCGGCTCACCCCTCCACTTT,CASSLTPDRTSGSPLHF,once,TRBJ1-6,TRBD1,TRBV7-2
TGTGCCACCAGCAGAGATCTGTCTCCCTTCTTGGAGCAGTACTTC,CATSRDLSPFLEQYF,.,TRBJ2-7,.,TRBV15
TGTGCCATCAGTCCCGGGACAGGGCGCAGCGGGGAGCTGTTTTTT,CAISPGTGRSGELFF,.,TRBJ2-2,TRBD1,TRBV10-3
TGTGCCAGCAGCGTAGCTGCTGGGGCCTCGAACACTGAAGCTTTCTTT,CASSVAAGASNTEAFF,.,TRBJ1-1,.,TRBV9
TGTGCCAGCAGCCCCCCCGGCGGGGGGGAGAGTGAGCAGTTCTTC,CASSPPGGGESEQFF,.,TRBJ2-1,TRBD2,TRBV7-2
TGTGCCAGCAGCAGCCGGACAGGGGTCTACGAGCAGTACTTC,CASSSRTGVYEQYF,.,TRBJ2-7,TRBD1,TRBV7-9
TGTGCCAGCAGCCCTAACAGGGGGCGCGTGCCCGGGGAGCTGTTTTTT,CASSPNRGRVPGELFF,.,TRBJ2-2,TRBD1,TRBV11-2
TGTGCCAGCAGCTTGTTGGGCGCGAACACTGAAGCTTTCTTT,CASSLLGANTEAFF,once,TRBJ1-1,.,TRBV5-6
TGTGCCAGCAGCGTAGGTGGGGCTGGCAATCAGCCCCAGCATTTT,CASSVGGAGNQPQHF,.,TRBJ1-5,.,TRBV9